Following are 18 T cell receptor beta chains from one sample sequenced in a study of cytomegalovirus exposure and HLA in healthy donors. PCR involved 60 Vbeta and 13 Jbeta primers. Assay: immunoSEQ multiplex PCR; the TCRdb copy retains only in-frame clones and omits some. This table holds about 78,000 clones, more than 65% found once. The specimen sequenced was PBMCs. The receptors were gathered from a middle-aged woman in good health and CMV-seropositive.

V usage is TRBV7-2 and J usage is TRBJ2-7; 9 nucleotides match TRBD2. V trimming: 5 bases; J trimming: 5 bases; junction bases outside the gene matches: 7. Germline values: CDR1 SGHTA, CDR2 FQGNSA. This CDR3 has 14 residues. CDR3 in amino acids: CASSPWTSDHEQYF. The CDR3 DNA follows: TGTGCCAGCAGCCCATGGACTAGCGACCACGAGCAGTACTTC.

The table lists this clone with a few counts. V and J are TRBV7-8 and TRBJ2-7, with D possibly TRBD2 on 6 matching bases. The CDR3 extends over 16 amino acids. Germline V gene data show CDR1 as SGHVS and CDR2 as FQNEAQ. The V gene lost 1 base and the J gene lost 4 bases, with 17 bases spanning the gap. The CDR3 DNA reads as TGTGCCAGCAGCTTAGGTGGGTCGGGAGTGGTATACGAGCAGTACTTC. Protein: CASSLGGSGVVYEQYF. Combining the CDR3 with reference TRBV7-8 and TRBJ2-7 gives the whole variable domain GAGVSQSPRYKVAKRGQDVALRCDPISGHVSLFWYQQALGQGPEFLTYFQNEAQLDKSGLPSDRFFAERPEGSVSTLKIQRTQQEDSAVYLCASSLGGSGVVYEQYFGPGTRLTVT.

The V call is TRBV2, the J call TRBJ1-1; no clear D gene. Between the trimmed V and J ends, which lost 7 bases and 7 bases, there was a span of 16 bases. This CDR3 spans 13 amino acids. Germline-derived CDR1 and CDR2 are SNHLY and FYNNEI. The CDR3 loop reads CASKFGERVEAFF. The CDR3 coding sequence is TGTGCCAGCAAGTTCGGGGAAAGGGTTGAAGCTTTCTTT.

This sequence joins TRBV7-2 and TRBJ1-5; D unresolved. The CDR3 consists of 14 residues. Per the germline V gene, CDR1 is SGHTA and CDR2 is FQGNSA. The ends were cut back, 6 bases at V and 7 bases at J, with 16 bases in the middle. CDR3 sequence reads: CASSRREGRQPQHF. CDR3 DNA: TGTGCCAGCAGTCGGAGAGAGGGTCGGCAGCCCCAGCATTTT.

In this sample, this clone turned up once. The chain has TRBV7-9 and TRBJ2-7, with 8 bases fitting TRBD1. Per the germline V gene, CDR1 is SEHNR and CDR2 is FQNEAQ (reference sequence). The V gene end was trimmed by 5 bases and the J gene end by 2 bases; junction bases not matched to a gene: 5. The CDR3 runs 14 residues. For the CDR3, the DNA is TGTGCCAGCAGCACAAGGACAGGGACCTACGAGCAGTACTTC. The encoded protein is CASSTRTGTYEQYF.

This clone was found once. This chain connects TRBV7-9 to TRBJ2-2; a possible D gene is TRBD2 (6 bases). Trimming removed 1 base at V and 7 bases at J, with 13 bases between. The CDR3 runs to 15 residues. The germline CDR1 and CDR2 sequences are SEHNR and FQNEAQ (reference sequence). CDR3 region: CASSLVSGVVGELFF. DNA for the CDR3: TGTGCCAGCAGCTTAGTTTCGGGAGTCGTCGGGGAGCTGTTTTTT.

This clone was seen more than once but under ten times. This chain connects TRBV7-6 to TRBJ1-4; the match to TRBD1 covers 11 bases. J lost 7 bases, V lost 4 bases, and 5 bases had no gene match. CDR1 SGHVS and CDR2 FNYEAQ come from the germline V gene. The CDR3 consists of 15 residues. CDR3 residues: CASSSDRGRGEKLFF. The CDR3, as DNA: TGTGCCAGCAGCTCGGACAGGGGGCGAGGTGAAAAACTGTTTTTT.

This chain links TRBV6-5 with TRBJ1-1, with TRBD1 matching 10 bases. V lost 0 bases to trimming and J lost 7 bases; unmatched junction nucleotides: 5. Germline lookup yields CDR1 MNHEY and CDR2 SVGAGI. CDR3 length equals 15 residues. The CDR3 DNA is TGTGCCAGCAGTTACTCGACAGGGGGCTATGGTGAAGCTTTCTTT. Its protein is CASSYSTGGYGEAFF.

This sequence joins TRBV30 and TRBJ1-5; D not resolved. The V gene lost 2 bases and the J gene lost 6 bases, with 17 bases spanning the gap. CDR1 is GTSNPN and CDR2 is SVGIG in the germline V gene (reference sequence). There are 15 residues in the CDR3. In nucleotides, the CDR3 is TGTGCCTGGAGTACCCAGCCCCTCGGGAGTCAGCCCCAGCATTTT. Translation gives CAWSTQPLGSQPQHF. Together with reference TRBV30 and TRBJ1-5, the CDR3 gives the full variable domain: SQTIHQWPATLVQPVGSPLSLECTVEGTSNPNLYWYRQAAGRGLQLLFYSVGIGQISSEVPQNLSASRPQDRQFILSSKKLLLSDSGFYLCAWSTQPLGSQPQHFGDGTRLSIL.

The rearrangement uses TRBV4-3 and TRBJ1-2, with 8 bases aligning to TRBD1. J was trimmed by 1 base and V by 4 bases; bases with no gene match: 5. The germline V gene has CDR1 LGHNA and CDR2 YSLEER. This CDR3 is 15 amino acids long. This chain's CDR3 is CASSPGQGHNYGYTF. DNA for the CDR3: TGCGCCAGCAGCCCAGGACAGGGTCATAACTATGGCTACACCTTC.

CDR3 in amino acids: CASSWRVGAEAFF. CDR3 bases: TGTGCCAGCAGTTGGAGGGTAGGGGCTGAAGCTTTCTTT. The V call is TRBV27, the J call TRBJ1-1, with D perhaps TRBD1 (5 bases). V lost 4 bases and J lost 6, with 12 bases in between. From germline, CDR1 is MNHEY and CDR2 SMNVEV (reference sequence). The CDR3 runs 13 residues.

This chain connects TRBV19 to TRBJ1-2; the D gene is possibly TRBD1 (5 bases). Germline V lookup: CDR1 LNHDA, CDR2 SQIVND (reference sequence). The ends were cut back, 4 bases at V and 6 bases at J, with 15 bases in the middle. The CDR3 has 14 amino acids. The CDR3 sequence: CASSRLGTQDGYTF. In DNA form, the CDR3 reads TGTGCCAGTAGTAGGTTAGGGACTCAGGATGGCTACACCTTC.

This clone was counted a few times. This chain's CDR3 is CAVAGGYGNTIYF. CDR3 bases: TGTGCCGTGGCCGGGGGTTATGGAAACACCATATATTTT. The chain couples TRBV6-4 to TRBJ1-3; D possibly corresponds to TRBD1 (5 bases). The ends were cut back, 11 bases at V and 3 bases at J, with 14 bases in the middle. CDR3 size: 13 residues. Germline CDR1 is MRHNA and CDR2 is SNTAGT.

This chain connects TRBV7-9 to TRBJ1-1, with 7 positions matching TRBD1. J was trimmed by 10 bases and V by 2 bases; bases with no gene match: 10. The CDR3 consists of 14 residues. From germline, CDR1 is SEHNR and CDR2 FQNEAQ (reference sequence). The CDR3 region is CASSLSPQGESAFF. For the CDR3, the DNA is TGTGCCAGCAGCTTATCTCCGCAGGGGGAGTCAGCTTTCTTT.

The rearrangement joins TRBV5-1 to TRBJ1-2; D uncertain. Trimming shortened V by 3 bases and J by 6 bases, and 18 bases separated the two germline ends. Germline V gene data show CDR1 as SGHRS and CDR2 as YFSETQ. CDR3 size: 15 residues. CDR3 loop: CASSSSDTMTHGYTF. CDR3 nucleotides: TGCGCCAGCAGCTCTTCCGACACGATGACACATGGCTACACCTTC. Supplemented by reference TRBV5-1 and TRBJ1-2, the full variable domain reads KAGVTQTPRYLIKTRGQQVTLSCSPISGHRSVSWYQQTPGQGLQFLFEYFSETQRNKGNFPGRFSGRQFSNSRSEMNVSTLELGDSALYLCASSSSDTMTHGYTFGSGTRLTVV.

The chain joins TRBV28 to TRBJ1-1, with D unclear. V gave up 5 bases and J gave up 3 bases, with 7 bases separating them. CDR1 is MDHEN, CDR2 SYDVKM, per germline. The CDR3 spans 12 residues. The CDR3 DNA reads as TGTGCCAGCAGTACCTATCACACTGAAGCTTTCTTT. It specifies CASSTYHTEAFF.

The chain links TRBV4-1 to TRBJ2-1, with 7 bases fitting TRBD2. This CDR3 region has 15 residues. Germline V gene lookup returns CDR1 MGHRA and CDR2 YSYEKL. Trimming removed 2 bases from V and 8 bases from J; junction bases left unmatched: 9. CDR3: CASSQWDYLTDEQFF. CDR3 nucleotide sequence: TGCGCCAGCAGCCAATGGGACTATTTAACGGATGAGCAGTTCTTC.

The V and J genes are TRBV30 and TRBJ1-2; D may be TRBD1 (6 bases). Per germline, CDR1 GTSNPN and CDR2 SVGIG (reference sequence). This CDR3 comprises 13 residues. The germline V and J ends were trimmed by 5 bases and 6 bases, with 16 bases remaining between them. CDR3 in DNA: TGTGCCTGGGGACAGTCCTTAAGTAATGGCTACACCTTC. Protein product: CAWGQSLSNGYTF. The entire variable domain, with the rest obtained from reference TRBV30 and TRBJ1-2, is as follows: SQTIHQWPATLVQPVGSPLSLECTVEGTSNPNLYWYRQAAGRGLQLLFYSVGIGQISSEVPQNLSASRPQDRQFILSSKKLLLSDSGFYLCAWGQSLSNGYTFGSGTRLTVV.